The rows below give T cell receptor beta chains drawn from one sample of a study of blood T cell repertoires in COVID-19. Clones were read by immunoSEQ multiplex PCR, and TCRdb kept only the in-frame ones, dropping some. The data show nearly 350,000 clones, with 85% to 90% seen just once and under 6.5% held by the top ten. The sequenced sample consisted of peripheral blood. These receptors were collected from a woman aged 45-65 years with COVID-19, enrolled during active disease. CDR3s include the opening cysteine and the closing phenylalanine or tryptophan. D genes are given only for firm matches. Size values are once, few and many counts, or a class for expanded clones, and some rows have none.

clone_size d_call j_call v_call cdr3_nt cdr3_aa
. . TRBJ2-7 TRBV28 TGTGCCAGCAGTTTGACTGGCTACGAGCAGTACTTC CASSLTGYEQYF
few . TRBJ2-7 TRBV11-3 TGTGCCAGCAGCTCCCTAGACGAGCAGTACTTC CASSSLDEQYF
. TRBD1 TRBJ2-1 TRBV5-1 TGCGCCAGCAGCCCGGGGACAGGGACCGAGCAGTTCTTC CASSPGTGTEQFF
few . TRBJ1-2 TRBV2 TGTGCCAGCAGAACCCACCCGACTTCGGGCTATGGCTACACCTTC CASRTHPTSGYGYTF
. . TRBJ2-2 TRBV2 TGTGCCAGCAGAATGGGAGATAAGAACACCGGGGAGCTGTTTTTT CASRMGDKNTGELFF
. TRBD1 TRBJ1-5 TRBV7-2 TGTGCCAGCAGCCCCAGCTCAGGGGGAGTCAATCAGCCCCAGCATTTT CASSPSSGGVNQPQHF
. TRBD1 TRBJ2-6 TRBV28 TGTGCCAGCAGGGGACAGCAGCTGGCTGGGGCCAACGTCCTGACTTTC CASRGQQLAGANVLTF
. . TRBJ2-5 TRBV19 TGTGCCAGTAGTCCAACACAAGAGACCCAGTACTTC CASSPTQETQYF
. . TRBJ1-1 TRBV11-1 TGTGCCAGCAGCCCGCGGCGGGGGGCAAACACTGAAGCTTTCTTT CASSPRRGANTEAFF
. . TRBJ1-2 TRBV5-6 TGTGCCAGCAGCTTGCGTTTGGGACACAACTATGGCTACACCTTC CASSLRLGHNYGYTF
. TRBD1 TRBJ1-2 TRBV7-3 TGTGCCAGCAGCACGACAGGGGTCGACTATGGCTACACCTTC CASSTTGVDYGYTF
. . TRBJ1-1 TRBV7-2 TGTGCCAGCAGCTTAGAGGGTGGTTCGGGGATCTATGAAGCTTTCTTT CASSLEGGSGIYEAFF
few . TRBJ2-2 TRBV19 TGTGCCAGTAGTATGCCCCAGGGGACCGGGGAGCTGTTTTTT CASSMPQGTGELFF
. . TRBJ1-1 TRBV20-1 TGCAGTGCTAGAGACAGGATAGATGCTTTCTTT CSARDRIDAFF
. TRBD2 TRBJ2-5 TRBV30 TGTGCCTCCTCCTGGAAAGCGGGACTAGAGACCCAGTACTTC CASSWKAGLETQYF
. . TRBJ2-3 TRBV24-1 TGTGCCACCAGTGAAGGGGCGATAGATACGCAGTATTTT CATSEGAIDTQYF
. TRBD2 TRBJ2-1 TRBV27 TGTGCCAGCAGCCCAAAACGGGAGGGCCCCTACAATGAGCAGTTCTTC CASSPKREGPYNEQFF
. . TRBJ2-7 TRBV6-6 TGTGCCAGCAGTCCAACAGTTGGGGGAGGTTCCTACGAGCAGTACTTC CASSPTVGGGSYEQYF
once . TRBJ2-5 TRBV4-1 TGCGCCAGCAGCCAAGAAAAGAGGGCTTGCGGGACAGTCCAAGAGACCCAGTACTTC CASSQEKRACGTVQETQYF
. . TRBJ1-1 TRBV27 TGTGCCAGCAGTTTGTTGGGCAGGGTGAACACTGAAGCTTTCTTT CASSLLGRVNTEAFF
. TRBD1 TRBJ2-3 TRBV5-1 TGCGCCAGCAGCCCGCCCGGACAGGTCGGAGATACGCAGTATTTT CASSPPGQVGDTQYF
. TRBD2 TRBJ2-3 TRBV6-4 TGTGCCAGCAGTGACGATTATAGCGGGAGAGCAGATACGCAGTATTTT CASSDDYSGRADTQYF
once . TRBJ1-5 TRBV13 TGTGCCAGCAGCCCCCGCGGCCAGCCCCAGCATTTT CASSPRGQPQHF
. TRBD1 TRBJ1-1 TRBV14 TGTGCCAGCAGCCCTCTCATGGGACAGGGGTTCACTGAAGCTTTCTTT CASSPLMGQGFTEAFF
. TRBD1 TRBJ2-7 TRBV30 TGTGCCTGGACCCGGACAGGGGAGCAGTACTTC CAWTRTGEQYF
. TRBD1 TRBJ2-2 TRBV19 TGTGCCAGTATTATGGGGAGCGGGACAGGGGGCACCGGGGAGCTGTTTTTT CASIMGSGTGGTGELFF
once TRBD2 TRBJ2-3 TRBV9 TGTGCCAGCAGCCCGGGACGGAGCGGGAGAACAGATACGCAGTATTTT CASSPGRSGRTDTQYF
. . TRBJ1-3 TRBV5-1 TGCGCCAGCAGCGTGGTCGGTACTACAGGGTCCTCTGGAAACACCATATATTTT CASSVVGTTGSSGNTIYF
. . TRBJ1-1 TRBV7-2 TGTGCCAGCAGCCTGCATCTACCACCGATGAACACTGAAGCTTTCTTT CASSLHLPPMNTEAFF
. . TRBJ1-2 TRBV29-1 TGCAGCAGTGGTAACGGCCAGGCTCTCTACACCTTC CSSGNGQALYTF
. . TRBJ1-1 TRBV3-1/TRBV3-2 TGTGCCAGCAGCCAAGGTAGTCCAGGGGCGAATGAGGCTTTCTTT CASSQGSPGANEAFF
. . TRBJ2-7 TRBV21-1 TGTGCCAGCAGCAAAGGACTAGCGGGAGGACCTATCTACGAGCAGTACTTC CASSKGLAGGPIYEQYF
. . TRBJ1-6 TRBV14 TGTGCCAGCAGCCAAGAGCGGACAGTCTATAATTCACCCCTCCACTTT CASSQERTVYNSPLHF
. . TRBJ1-1 TRBV5-1 TGCGCCAGCATGGTAGGGGCCAAGAACACTGAAGCTTTCTTT CASMVGAKNTEAFF
. TRBD1 TRBJ2-2 TRBV7-7 TGTGCTAGCAGCAAACGCCGGACAGGGGGAGAAACCGGGGAGCTGTTTTTT CASSKRRTGGETGELFF
. TRBD1 TRBJ1-4 TRBV10-2 TGCGCCAGCAACCCCGGGACAGTTATTGAAAAACTGTTTTTT CASNPGTVIEKLFF
. TRBD1 TRBJ2-1 TRBV18 TGTGCCAGCTCACCATGGAGACAGGGGTACAACAATGAGCAGTTCTTC CASSPWRQGYNNEQFF
. . TRBJ2-1 TRBV9 TGTGCCAGCAGCGTAGGGGCAACCCCGACAAGGAATGAGCAGTTCTTC CASSVGATPTRNEQFF
. . TRBJ1-5 TRBV4-2 TGTGCCAGCAGCCAAGTTGGCACCCAGGGGATCAAACCCCAGCATTTT CASSQVGTQGIKPQHF
. . TRBJ1-2 TRBV11-2 TGTGCCAGCAGCCCAAGGGGTGGGTATGGCTACACCTTC CASSPRGGYGYTF
. TRBD2 TRBJ2-3 TRBV30 TGTGCCTGGGGCGGTGCTAGCGGCCCGGCAGATACGCAGTATTTT CAWGGASGPADTQYF
. TRBD2 TRBJ2-1 TRBV5-4 TGTGCCAGCAGCCGGACTAGCGGGAGGGGTAATGAGCAGTTCTTC CASSRTSGRGNEQFF
. . TRBJ1-1 TRBV14 TGTGCCAGCAGCCCCGACAGGAGGTTGCATTTCTTT CASSPDRRLHFF
. TRBD2 TRBJ2-5 TRBV9 TGTGCCAGCAGCGAAAAATTAGCGGGAGGGCAAGAGACCCAGTACTTC CASSEKLAGGQETQYF